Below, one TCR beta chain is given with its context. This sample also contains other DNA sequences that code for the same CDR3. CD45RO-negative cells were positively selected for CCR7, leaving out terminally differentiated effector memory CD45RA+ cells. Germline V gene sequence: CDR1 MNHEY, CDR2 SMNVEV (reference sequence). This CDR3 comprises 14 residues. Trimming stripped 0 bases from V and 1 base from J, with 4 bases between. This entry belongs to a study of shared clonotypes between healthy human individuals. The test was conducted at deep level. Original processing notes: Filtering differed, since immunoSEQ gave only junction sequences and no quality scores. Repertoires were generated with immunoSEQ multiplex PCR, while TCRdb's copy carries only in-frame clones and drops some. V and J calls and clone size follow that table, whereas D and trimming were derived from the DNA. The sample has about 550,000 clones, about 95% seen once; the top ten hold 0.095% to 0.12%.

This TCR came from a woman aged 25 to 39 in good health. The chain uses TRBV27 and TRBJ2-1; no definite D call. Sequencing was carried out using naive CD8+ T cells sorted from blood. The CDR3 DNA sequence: TGTGCCAGCAGTTTATCGGGGTCCTACAATGAGCAGTTCTTC. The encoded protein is CASSLSGSYNEQFF.